The rows below give T cell receptor beta chains drawn from one sample of a study of cytomegalovirus exposure and HLA in healthy donors. TCRdb's table, derived via immunoSEQ multiplex PCR, lists solely in-frame clones and lacks some. There are approximately 200,000 clones in the sample; around 85% occur only once, and 0.22% lies in the top ten. Sequenced sample: PBMCs. These receptors were obtained from a girl under 10 years old in good health and CMV-seronegative. CDR3s leave out the opening cysteine and the closing phenylalanine or tryptophan. A D gene is named only where the DNA matches it firmly.

>-|TRBJ2-2|TRBV7-9
ASPENTGELF
>-|TRBJ1-2|TRBV18
ASSPDSNTIRYGYT
>TRBD1|TRBJ1-2|TRBV6-5
ASSRDGTGDYGYT
>-|TRBJ1-4|TRBV29-1
SVSGRNEKLF
>TRBD2|TRBJ2-2|TRBV7-6
ASSSGLAGGPNTGELF
>TRBD1|TRBJ2-7|TRBV6-6
ASSSSDRGGGGEQY
>-|TRBJ1-4|TRBV30
AWKGQLLNEKLF
>-|TRBJ1-2|TRBV2
ARRGSLAEYGYT
>TRBD2|TRBJ2-1|TRBV4-1
ASSQDRGLAGSEQF
>TRBD1|TRBJ2-1|TRBV29-1
SVASGTGINNEQF
>TRBD2|-|TRBV7-9
ASSPTSEIPRPPYEQY
>TRBD1|TRBJ1-2|TRBV6-6
ASSYSTGGYGYT
>-|TRBJ1-2|TRBV25-1
ASSETVPANYGYT
>-|TRBJ1-1|TRBV6-1
ATHGLRGIGAF
>-|TRBJ1-1|TRBV5-4
ASSFAAGKNTEAF
>-|TRBJ1-5|TRBV5-1
ASSPRGGSNQPQH
>-|TRBJ1-2|TRBV19
ASSIVAGAADYGYT
>TRBD1|TRBJ2-7|TRBV7-9
ASSLGWGTGVGEQY
>-|TRBJ1-2|TRBV30
AWGSYGYT
>TRBD2|TRBJ2-1|TRBV5-4
ASTDLGLDWANEQF
>-|TRBJ1-2|TRBV6-5
ASRDTSGYT
>-|TRBJ1-1|TRBV19
ASGNTEAF
>-|TRBJ1-5|TRBV4-2
ASSQDGTRNQPQH
>-|TRBJ2-1|TRBV5-1
ASSLAAGVNEQF
>TRBD1|TRBJ1-2|TRBV7-9
ASSTAQGNGYT
>-|TRBJ1-2|TRBV28
AGSGGVYGYT
>TRBD1|TRBJ2-5|TRBV5-1
ASSQGDSTVQETQY
>TRBD1|TRBJ1-2|TRBV29-1
SVLLGQGADGYT
>-|TRBJ1-5|TRBV5-1
ASSLGRDQPQH
>-|TRBJ1-4|TRBV9
ASSVGVATGNEKLF
>-|TRBJ2-7|TRBV6-5
ASSSGGRTYEQY
>-|-|TRBV28
ASSFRASEFYEQY
>TRBD1|TRBJ1-5|TRBV29-1
SVGDRRGNQPQH
>TRBD1|TRBJ1-1|TRBV19
ASTLTGLNTEAF
>-|TRBJ1-1|TRBV6-5
ATIRLAKVNTEAF
>TRBD1|TRBJ2-1|TRBV9
ASSVGGTGGHEQF
>TRBD2|TRBJ2-7|TRBV5-1
ASSVGTTSLLSSYEQY
>TRBD1|TRBJ2-2|TRBV29-1
SVVVQGASGGELF
>-|TRBJ2-2|TRBV2
ASNLRLANTGELF
>-|TRBJ2-2|TRBV5-4
ASTFGGPTNTGELF
>-|TRBJ1-1|TRBV7-9
ASSLGVAEAF
>TRBD1|TRBJ1-2|TRBV6-5
ASGTGPFYT
>-|TRBJ2-2|TRBV27
ASSLLDRHRELF
>TRBD1|TRBJ1-1|TRBV7-9
ASSQTDRANEAF
>-|TRBJ1-3|TRBV9
ASSVVAGSGNTIY
>TRBD1|TRBJ1-3|TRBV30
AWRAKGQAGNTIY
>-|TRBJ1-2|TRBV2
ASRESGYGYT
>TRBD2|TRBJ2-5|TRBV4-1
ASSRPSGAPETQY
>TRBD1|TRBJ2-7|TRBV7-3
ASSPTGGYYEQY
>-|TRBJ1-4|TRBV6-5
ASSYSEINEKLF
>-|TRBJ1-6|TRBV5-1
ASSLDSRVGSPLH
>-|TRBJ1-1|TRBV6-5
ASSFGGTEAF
>-|TRBJ1-2|TRBV5-1
ASSFDSSNYGYT
>-|TRBJ2-7|TRBV6-5
ASSYGLATPYEQY
>TRBD1|TRBJ1-5|TRBV9
ASSRTGGAPQH